One sample yielded the 26 T cell receptor beta chains listed below, sequenced in a study of OX40 agonist ivuxolimab in advanced cancers. The data were produced by immunoSEQ multiplex PCR, yet TCRdb's version contains in-frame clones alone and is incomplete. Here the sample spans 98,000 or so clones, approximately 80% being singletons. The material sequenced was CD4+ or CD8+ T cells sorted from blood, taken in a trial of the OX40 agonist ivuxolimab. The source of these receptors is an adult with an advanced solid tumor such as melanoma, head and neck, liver or kidney cancer.

Regarding this clone: One end of the junction fails to match germline, which may point to a read error. This chain links TRBV7-2 with TRBJ2-3; 10 bases match TRBD2. This CDR3 has 13 residues. Germline values: CDR1 SGHTA, CDR2 FQGNSA. The CDR3 here is CASSLAGADTQYF. CDR3 DNA sequence: TGTGCCAGCAGCCTAGCGGGAGCAGATACGCAGTATTTT.

This clone was found a few times. The V and J genes are TRBV10-3 and TRBJ2-7, with 9 bases aligning to TRBD1. The J segment lost 6 bases and the V segment lost 6 bases, leaving 9 bases of the junction unmatched. The CDR3 has 14 residues. Germline V gene lookup returns CDR1 ENHRY and CDR2 SYGVKD. CDR3 sequence: CAIRPGQGFREQYF. CDR3 nucleotide sequence: TGTGCCATCAGACCGGGACAGGGATTTCGCGAGCAGTACTTC.

The chain combines TRBV4-1 with TRBJ2-3; perhaps TRBD2 as D (5 bases). The CDR3 is 14 residues long. Germline V gene sequence: CDR1 MGHRA, CDR2 YSYEKL. With 4 bases removed from V and 6 bases from J, the gap between germline ends came to 14 bases. The CDR3 spells CASSPQEVQDTQYF. CDR3 DNA sequence: TGCGCCAGCAGCCCCCAGGAGGTGCAGGATACGCAGTATTTT.

This clone was detected only a few times. The chain uses TRBV7-2 and TRBJ2-7; weak D call: TRBD2 (5 bases). Germline V gene data show CDR1 as SGHTA and CDR2 as FQGNSA. The germline V and J ends were trimmed by 4 bases and 7 bases, with 29 bases remaining between them. The CDR3 runs to 18 residues. CDR3 region: CASSSKTGGGRTSREQYF. CDR3 in DNA: TGTGCCAGCAGCTCGAAAACCGGAGGTGGACGGACTTCTCGGGAGCAGTACTTC.

The chain is built from TRBV11-2 and TRBJ1-1; D is undetermined. This CDR3 comprises 13 residues. V was shortened by 3 bases and J by 1 base, with 6 bases between the two germline ends. Germline V gene sequence: CDR1 SGHAT, CDR2 FQNNGV. CDR3 nucleotide sequence: TGTGCCAGCAGCTTGAGAAGGAACACTGAAGCTTTCTTT. Its translation is CASSLRRNTEAFF.

This chain uses TRBV9 with TRBJ2-5; D gene unclear. The CDR3 covers 15 residues. V lost 0 bases and J 0 bases, leaving 9 bases between the germline ends. Germline CDR1 reads SGDLS; CDR2 reads YYNGEE. CDR3 in amino acids: CASSVGIRHQETQYF. The CDR3 nucleotides are TGTGCCAGCAGCGTAGGGATACGCCACCAAGAGACCCAGTACTTC.

The gene calls are TRBV30 and TRBJ2-2; D gene unclear. CDR1 is GTSNPN and CDR2 is SVGIG in the germline V gene (reference sequence). The V and J ends lost 4 bases and 6 bases respectively, with 12 bases between them. The CDR3 is 13 residues long. Written as DNA, the CDR3 is TGTGCCTGGAAGAGGCAGGCTGCCGGGGAGCTGTTTTTT. It encodes CAWKRQAAGELFF.

The chain couples TRBV29-1 to TRBJ2-1; D is ambiguous. CDR1 SQVTM and CDR2 ANQGSEA come from the germline V gene. Trimming shortened V by 4 bases and J by 2 bases, and 18 bases separated the two germline ends. The CDR3 consists of 16 residues. CDR3 in amino acids: CSVVAKPPGTYNEQFF. DNA for the CDR3: TGCAGCGTTGTAGCAAAACCCCCGGGTACCTACAATGAGCAGTTCTTC.

This clone is a singleton in its sample. Other nucleotide sequences in the sample specify the same CDR3. V gene TRBV4-3 combines with J gene TRBJ2-7; 9 bases are a match to TRBD2. The J segment lost 3 bases and the V segment lost 0 bases, leaving 0 bases of the junction unmatched. The CDR3 has 14 residues. Germline CDR1 LGHNA, CDR2 YSLEER. CDR3 in DNA: TGCGCCAGCAGCCAAGAGCGGGGGGGCTACGAGCAGTACTTC. As protein: CASSQERGGYEQYF.

This rearrangement joins TRBV14 to TRBJ2-1; 8 nucleotides line up with TRBD2. The CDR3 totals 15 residues. V was pared by 4 bases and J by 8 bases, with 10 bases of the junction left unmatched. Germline assignment: CDR1 SGHDN and CDR2 FVKESK. Here the CDR3 DNA reads TGTGCCAGCAGCCCTTCCAGCGGGAGCCGCTATGAGCAGTTCTTC. Translated: CASSPSSGSRYEQFF.

The chain has TRBV9 and TRBJ2-5, with 12 positions matching TRBD2. The CDR3 totals 15 residues. Trimming at V came to 3 bases and at J to 5 bases, leaving 5 bases not matched to a gene. Looked up from germline, CDR1 is SGDLS and CDR2 is YYNGEE. The DNA for the CDR3 is TGTGCCAGCAGCGGACTAGCGGGAGAGGGGGAGACCCAGTACTTC. Translation gives CASSGLAGEGETQYF.

The chain carries TRBV25-1 and TRBJ1-2; TRBD1 might be the D (5 bases). The CDR3 loop spans 13 amino acids. Trimming removed 5 bases at V and 2 bases at J, with 9 bases between. Germline V CDR1 and CDR2: MGHDK, SYGVNS. The CDR3 is CASSRDGNYGYTF. DNA of the CDR3: TGTGCCAGCAGTAGGGACGGAAACTATGGCTACACCTTC.

This chain links TRBV18 with TRBJ2-7, with D tentatively TRBD1 (6 bases). This CDR3 contains 14 residues. Germline-derived CDR1 and CDR2 are KGHSH and LQKENI. The V gene lost 2 bases and the J gene lost 1 base, with 9 bases spanning the gap. CDR3 sequence: CASSPDRTSYEQYF. The DNA for the CDR3 is TGTGCCAGCTCACCAGACAGGACATCCTACGAGCAGTACTTC.

This clone occurred a few times. The chain links TRBV6-6 to TRBJ2-2, with unresolved D. This CDR3 spans 13 amino acids. Germline CDR1 reads MNHNY; CDR2 reads SVGAGI (reference sequence). V shed 6 bases and J shed 6 bases, with 11 bases lying between them. The CDR3 coding sequence is TGTGCCAGCAGCTTCGAAAAGGCCGGGGAGCTGTTTTTT. Its protein product is CASSFEKAGELFF.

The rearrangement links TRBV19 to TRBJ1-1; D possibly corresponds to TRBD1 (5 bases). The CDR3 extends over 14 amino acids. Per the germline V gene, CDR1 is LNHDA and CDR2 is SQIVND (reference sequence). V was clipped by 7 bases and J by 4 bases, with 16 bases between them. CDR3 amino acids: CASMKEGRVTEAFF. CDR3 coding DNA: TGTGCCAGTATGAAGGAGGGGAGGGTCACTGAAGCTTTCTTT.

The chain links TRBV18 to TRBJ2-5, with TRBD1 as a possible D gene (6 bases). The CDR3 sequence is 16 residues long. The V gene lost 0 bases and the J gene lost 4 bases, with 15 bases spanning the gap. The germline V gene has CDR1 KGHSH and CDR2 LQKENI. In DNA form, the CDR3 reads TGTGCCAGCTCACCACCGCAGGGGCTGATGAGAGAGACCCAGTACTTC. This codes for CASSPPQGLMRETQYF.

V is TRBV29-1 and J is TRBJ2-1; D may match TRBD1 or TRBD2 (7 bases each). V lost 6 bases, J lost 8 bases, and 17 bases lay in between. CDR1 is SQVTM and CDR2 is ANQGSEA in the germline V gene. The CDR3 contains 13 residues. CDR3 coding DNA: TGCAGCGTCAAACCGCAGGGGGGGGATGAGCAGTTCTTC. It is translated as CSVKPQGGDEQFF.

The chain joins TRBV14 to TRBJ2-1; no clear D. V dropped 0 bases and J dropped 0 bases, with 12 bases sitting between them. This CDR3 is 17 amino acids long. Germline assignment: CDR1 SGHDN and CDR2 FVKESK. The CDR3 region has the DNA TGTGCCAGCAGCCAAGATCTAGGGATTCTCTCCTACAATGAGCAGTTCTTC. Translated, it gives CASSQDLGILSYNEQFF.

V is TRBV4-3 and J is TRBJ1-3; 9 positions agree with TRBD1. The ends lost 3 bases at V and 7 bases at J; junction bases unmatched: 7. CDR1 is LGHNA, CDR2 YSLEER, per germline. CDR3 length equals 15 residues. The CDR3 DNA follows: TGCGCCAGCAGCCAGGGGGACAGGGAGAGTAACACCATATATTTT. The encoded protein is CASSQGDRESNTIYF.

The chain couples TRBV18 to TRBJ1-6, with TRBD1 matching 9 bases. Germline V gene lookup returns CDR1 KGHSH and CDR2 LQKENI. The V gene end was trimmed by 4 bases and the J gene end by 7 bases; junction bases not matched to a gene: 2. The CDR3 loop spans 14 amino acids. This chain's CDR3 is CASSRTGENSPLHF. The CDR3 DNA reads TGTGCCAGCTCACGGACAGGGGAGAATTCACCCCTCCACTTT.

V usage is TRBV6-4 and J usage is TRBJ1-2; TRBD1 matches 8 bases. Trimming took 5 bases from V and 4 from J; bases not matched to a gene: 3. The germline V gene encodes CDR1 MRHNA and CDR2 SNTAGT. The CDR3 consists of 13 residues. Written as DNA, the CDR3 is TGTGCCAGCAGTCCAGGGGGCGGCTATGGCTACACCTTC. Translation: CASSPGGGYGYTF.

This clone was observed once. The chain links TRBV14 to TRBJ1-3; tentative D call: TRBD1 (5 bases). V lost 4 bases and J 0 bases, leaving 7 bases between the germline ends. The CDR3 consists of 14 residues. Germline assignment: CDR1 SGHDN and CDR2 FVKESK. CDR3: CASSRGSSGNTIYF. The CDR3 nucleotides read TGTGCCAGCAGCCGGGGGAGCTCTGGAAACACCATATATTTT.

V is TRBV28 and J is TRBJ1-2, with D unresolved. The CDR3 has 13 amino acids. V was shortened by 7 bases and J by 0 bases, with 9 bases between the two germline ends. The germline CDR1 and CDR2 sequences are MDHEN and SYDVKM. CDR3 DNA sequence: TGTGCCAGCAAGGTTATAGCTAACTATGGCTACACCTTC. It yields the protein CASKVIANYGYTF.

The V and J genes are TRBV6-5 and TRBJ1-2, with 7 bases aligning to TRBD1. Germline V gene data show CDR1 as MNHEY and CDR2 as SVGAGI. This CDR3 spans 13 amino acids. Trimming cost V 8 bases and J 2 bases; bases outside gene matches: 5. CDR3 bases: TGTGCCAGCGGGGCGACAGGGAACTATGGCTACACCTTC. Residues: CASGATGNYGYTF.

V gene TRBV7-2 combines with J gene TRBJ2-6; no clear D gene. V was pared by 5 bases and J by 2 bases, with 13 bases between. Germline-derived CDR1 and CDR2 are SGHTA and FQGNSA. This CDR3 is built from 16 residues. CDR3 sequence reads: CASSPDMLAGANVLTF. The CDR3 DNA reads TGTGCCAGCAGCCCAGACATGTTAGCTGGGGCCAACGTCCTGACTTTC.

This clone appeared many times. The rearrangement links TRBV15 to TRBJ1-1; 9 bases agree with TRBD1. The CDR3 consists of 12 residues. Trimming took 4 bases from V and 11 from J; bases not matched to a gene: 5. CDR1 is LNHNV, CDR2 YYDKDF, per germline (reference sequence). The CDR3 nucleotides are TGTGCCACCAGCATACAGGGGGCGAGGGCTTTCTTT. It is translated as CATSIQGARAFF.